These 26 T cell receptor beta chains were all obtained from the same sample, sequenced in a study of Graves' ophthalmopathy and Graves' hyperthyroidism. Amplification of TCR beta CDR3 regions used RNA transcripts. Second-round multiplex PCR came after a first-round RT-PCR that employed HTBI primers. TCRdb reprocessed the multiplex PCR reads via MiXCR and lists one record per CDR3 protein. The sample has hundreds of thousands of distinct CDR3 sequences; 20% to 25% are singletons. The sample consisted of peripheral blood. These receptors originate from a woman aged 18-30 years with stable Graves' hyperthyroidism. Some clones in this sample may be carry-over from other donors' samples.

This sequence joins TRBV10-3 and TRBJ1-1; D is perhaps TRBD1 (6 bases). Trimming removed 10 bases from V and 6 bases from J, with 18 bases in between. Germline loops: CDR1 ENHRY, CDR2 SYGVKD. The CDR3 spans 13 residues. The CDR3 DNA reads TGTGCCACCAGAATCAGGGGCGTCGCTGAAGCTTTCTTT. Amino acids: CATRIRGVAEAFF.

V is TRBV2 and J is TRBJ1-1; D unclear. CDR1 is SNHLY, CDR2 FYNNEI, per germline. CDR3 size: 13 residues. V was shortened by 4 bases and J by 2 bases, with 8 bases between the two germline ends. The CDR3 DNA follows: TGTGCCAGCAGTGGCGAGGTAAACACTGAAGCTTTCTTT. Its protein is CASSGEVNTEAFF.

In this sample, this clonotype turned up many times. The chain recombines TRBV20-1 with TRBJ1-1; D is unresolved. Germline V gene data show CDR1 as DFQATT and CDR2 as SNEGSKA (reference sequence). V was shortened by 0 bases and J by 0 bases, with 5 bases between the two germline ends. The CDR3 loop spans 13 amino acids. This CDR3 reads CSARDGMNTEAFF. The CDR3 region has the DNA TGCAGTGCTAGAGACGGCATGAACACTGAAGCTTTCTTT.

This clonotype was counted ten times or more. V is TRBV7-2 and J is TRBJ2-3; possibly TRBD2 for D (5 bases). The ends were cut back, 3 bases at V and 4 bases at J, with 14 bases in the middle. The germline V gene has CDR1 SGHTA and CDR2 FQGNSA. This CDR3 spans 15 amino acids. CDR3 residues: CASSLSGERADTQYF. The CDR3 nucleotides are TGTGCCAGCAGCTTGAGCGGAGAGAGGGCAGATACGCAGTATTTT.

This clonotype was picked up many times. The chain uses TRBV4-1 and TRBJ1-6, with a tentative D call TRBD1 (5 bases). The V end was cut by 0 bases, the J end by 0 bases, with 15 bases between. Per germline, CDR1 MGHRA and CDR2 YSYEKL. The CDR3 sequence is 19 residues long. This CDR3 is CASSQDGDRTSSYNSPLHF. CDR3 nucleotides: TGCGCCAGCAGCCAAGATGGAGACAGAACGAGCTCCTATAATTCACCCCTCCACTTT.

The table lists this clonotype with many counts. The chain uses TRBV19 and TRBJ1-1; no firm D call. The length of the CDR3 is 11 residues. Per the germline V gene, CDR1 is LNHDA and CDR2 is SQIVND (reference sequence). The V end lost 9 bases, the J end lost 3 bases, and 8 bases lay between the germline ends. CDR3 nucleotide sequence: TGTGCCAGAAACAAGGACACTGAAGCTTTCTTT. Residues: CARNKDTEAFF. Complete variable domain (other parts from reference TRBV19 and TRBJ1-1): DGGITQSPKYLFRKEGQNVTLSCEQNLNHDAMYWYRQDPGQGLRLIYYSQIVNDFQKGDIAEGYSVSREKKESFPLTVTSAQKNPTAFYLCARNKDTEAFFGQGTRLTVV.

In its sample, this clonotype was seen a few times. V and J are TRBV20-1 and TRBJ2-5; D uncertain. The V end lost 5 bases, the J end lost 5 bases, and 15 bases lay between the germline ends. The CDR3 spans 13 residues. Germline V gene lookup returns CDR1 DFQATT and CDR2 SNEGSKA (reference sequence). The CDR3 DNA sequence: TGCAGTGCTCGGATCGGTCCTGGGGAGACCCAGTACTTC. It encodes CSARIGPGETQYF.

This clonotype was counted ten times or more. The rearrangement uses TRBV12-3 or TRBV12-4 and TRBJ2-5; D gene uncertain. CDR3 length equals 12 residues. The germline V and J ends were trimmed by 5 bases and 5 bases, with 9 bases remaining between them. CDR3 sequence (DNA): TGTGCCAGCAGTAACTCCAAGGAGACCCAGTACTTC. This sequence encodes CASSNSKETQYF.

This clonotype showed up many times. This chain joins TRBV6-1 and TRBJ2-5; TRBD1 matches 11 bases. The J segment lost 1 base and the V segment lost 5 bases, leaving 3 bases of the junction unmatched. The length of the CDR3 is 15 residues. Per the germline V gene, CDR1 is MNHNS and CDR2 is SASEGT. The CDR3 coding sequence is TGTGCCAGCAGTATCGGACAGGGGGCCCAAGAGACCCAGTACTTC. Translating it yields CASSIGQGAQETQYF.

This clonotype was observed at least ten times. This chain joins TRBV6-1 and TRBJ1-2; D might be TRBD1 (5 bases). Germline V gives CDR1 MNHNS, CDR2 SASEGT. This CDR3 contains 13 residues. V gave up 1 base and J gave up 5 bases, with 8 bases separating them. CDR3 loop: CASSEEWGYGYTF. CDR3 nucleotides: TGTGCCAGCAGTGAAGAGTGGGGGTATGGCTACACCTTC.

This clonotype was picked up many times. The rearrangement links TRBV30 to TRBJ2-7, with D possibly matching TRBD2 (5 bases). This CDR3 has 13 residues. CDR1 and CDR2 from the germline V gene are GTSNPN and SVGIG (reference sequence). Trimming took off 3 bases at V and 4 bases at J, with 13 bases between the two ends. The CDR3 bases are TGTGCCTGGAGGACCCTCGCGGGTTACGAGCAGTACTTC. It is translated as CAWRTLAGYEQYF.

The chain links TRBV13 to TRBJ1-6, with 9 bases identical to TRBD1. The CDR3 is made up of 14 amino acids. Germline V gives CDR1 PRHDT, CDR2 FYEKMQ (reference sequence). V shed 8 bases and J 8 bases; nucleotides not matched to a gene: 7. The CDR3: CASVEQGADSPLHF. Here the CDR3 DNA reads TGTGCCAGCGTTGAACAGGGGGCCGATTCACCCCTCCACTTT.

This clonotype occurred many times. The rearrangement links TRBV12-3 or TRBV12-4 to TRBJ1-2; no firm D call. CDR3 length: 12 amino acids. V lost 7 bases and J 0 bases, leaving 6 bases between the germline ends. For the CDR3, the DNA is TGTGCCAGCAAGAAACCTAACTATGGCTACACCTTC. Translation gives CASKKPNYGYTF.

This clonotype was observed many times. The chain employs TRBV29-1 and TRBJ2-5; possibly TRBD1 for D (5 bases). The CDR3 totals 12 residues. Trimming shortened V by 2 bases and J by 4 bases, and 8 bases separated the two germline ends. Germline V gene sequence: CDR1 SQVTM, CDR2 ANQGSEA. Written as DNA, the CDR3 is TGCAGCGTTGAACAGGGATTAGAGACCCAGTACTTC. This sequence encodes CSVEQGLETQYF. Based on the CDR3 plus reference TRBV29-1 and TRBJ2-5, the full variable domain is SAVISQKPSRDICQRGTSLTIQCQVDSQVTMMFWYRQQPGQSLTLIATANQGSEATYESGFVIDKFPISRPNLTFSTLTVSNMSPEDSSIYLCSVEQGLETQYFGPGTRLLVL.

CDR3 protein: CASSFFAGRDQPQHF. In DNA, the CDR3 is TGTGCCAGCAGTTTTTTCGCTGGCAGAGATCAGCCCCAGCATTTT. V usage is TRBV12-3 or TRBV12-4 and J usage is TRBJ1-5; no firm D call. V lost 3 bases, J lost 5 bases, and 14 bases lay in between. CDR3 length: 15 amino acids.

The chain couples TRBV11-1 to TRBJ2-2; 7 nucleotides align to TRBD1. The CDR3 consists of 15 residues. V lost 5 bases and J lost 1; bases outside the gene matches: 4. The germline gives CDR1 SGHAT, CDR2 FQDESV (reference sequence). The CDR3 here is CASSLGQKNTGELFF. In DNA form, the CDR3 reads TGTGCCAGCAGCCTGGGACAGAAGAACACCGGGGAGCTGTTTTTT.

This clonotype was counted many times. J is TRBJ1-1 and V is TRBV9; D ambiguous. Between the trimmed V and J ends, which lost 4 bases and 0 bases, there was a span of 10 bases. The germline V gene has CDR1 SGDLS and CDR2 YYNGEE. This CDR3 region has 14 residues. The CDR3, as DNA: TGTGCCAGCAGCCCCCGATTGCTGAACACTGAAGCTTTCTTT. Amino acids: CASSPRLLNTEAFF. The variable domain in full, completed from reference TRBV9 and TRBJ1-1, reads DSGVTQTPKHLITATGQRVTLRCSPRSGDLSVYWYQQSLDQGLQFLIQYYNGEERAKGNILERFSAQQFPDLHSELNLSSLELGDSALYFCASSPRLLNTEAFFGQGTRLTVV.

This clonotype was seen repeatedly, ten times or more. The rearrangement uses TRBV20-1 and TRBJ1-1; D not certain. Per germline, CDR1 DFQATT and CDR2 SNEGSKA (reference sequence). With 2 bases removed from V and 1 base from J, the gap between germline ends came to 14 bases. The CDR3 has 15 residues. CDR3 coding DNA: TGCAGTGCTAGATCCCCCGGGAGGCAGAACACTGAAGCTTTCTTT. It specifies CSARSPGRQNTEAFF.

This rearrangement joins TRBV20-1 to TRBJ2-5; perhaps TRBD2 as D (7 bases). This CDR3 comprises 14 residues. CDR1 and CDR2 from the germline V gene are DFQATT and SNEGSKA (reference sequence). V lost 7 bases and J lost 6, with 21 bases in between. The CDR3 spells CSVRGRGARQTQYF. In DNA form, the CDR3 reads TGCAGTGTCCGAGGGAGGGGGGCCCGACAGACCCAGTACTTC.

CDR3: CASSYDGGSGANVLTF. CDR3 sequence (DNA): TGTGCCAGCAGTTACGATGGTGGCAGTGGAGCCAACGTCCTGACTTTC. The chain has TRBV6-2 or TRBV6-3 and TRBJ2-6; unclear D gene. CDR3 length: 16 residues. In germline, CDR1 is MNHEY, CDR2 SVGEGT. Trimming removed 2 bases from V and 7 bases from J, with 15 bases in between.

This clonotype was observed many times. The chain couples TRBV20-1 to TRBJ1-6; maybe TRBD1 (6 bases). Trimming removed 0 bases from V and 10 bases from J, with 13 bases in between. CDR1 DFQATT and CDR2 SNEGSKA come from the germline V gene (reference sequence). This CDR3 comprises 14 residues. The CDR3 is CSARDSRGGSPLHF. Here the CDR3 DNA reads TGCAGTGCTAGAGATAGCAGGGGTGGATCACCCCTCCACTTT.

This clonotype was picked up many times. The J gene is TRBJ1-3, the V gene TRBV2; a possible D gene is TRBD1 (5 bases). CDR3 size: 17 residues. CDR1 SNHLY and CDR2 FYNNEI come from the germline V gene. The V end lost 6 bases, the J end lost 4 bases, and 22 bases lay between the germline ends. The CDR3 DNA is TGTGCCAGCAGGAGAACACGGGGCCGAGGGCCGGGAAACACCATATATTTT. Protein: CASRRTRGRGPGNTIYF.

This clonotype was seen at least ten times. The chain is built from TRBV6-5 and TRBJ2-7; D might be TRBD1 (6 bases). In germline, CDR1 is MNHEY, CDR2 SVGAGI. CDR3 size: 15 residues. Trimming shortened V by 3 bases and J by 4 bases, and 16 bases separated the two germline ends. In DNA, the CDR3 is TGTGCCAGCAGTTATATCCGGGACACCTCGTACGAGCAGTACTTC. Protein: CASSYIRDTSYEQYF.

This clonotype was seen many times. Here the CDR3 reads CASSRPTGGRGTGELFF. The CDR3 DNA is TGTGCCAGCAGCCGCCCTACTGGCGGGAGAGGCACCGGGGAGCTGTTTTTT. The rearrangement uses TRBV11-2 and TRBJ2-2; 7 bases map to TRBD2. V shed 5 bases, J shed 4 bases, and the junction held 13 bases outside the gene matches. The CDR3 has 17 residues. The V gene's germline CDR1 is SGHAT and CDR2 FQNNGV.

This chain connects TRBV19 to TRBJ2-2; D may be TRBD1 (5 bases). V dropped 7 bases and J dropped 0 bases, with 9 bases sitting between them. This CDR3 has 14 residues. Per germline, CDR1 LNHDA and CDR2 SQIVND (reference sequence). The CDR3 spells CASKQASNTGELFF. The DNA of the CDR3 is TGTGCCAGTAAACAGGCCTCGAACACCGGGGAGCTGTTTTTT.

This clonotype was seen repeatedly, ten times or more. This chain links TRBV10-3 with TRBJ2-5; possibly TRBD2 for D (6 bases). V lost 0 bases, J lost 3 bases, and 20 bases lay in between. This CDR3 contains 18 residues. Germline CDR1 is ENHRY and CDR2 is SYGVKD. The CDR3 DNA reads TGTGCCATCAGTGAGTCCCTAGCGAGTACCCTTTGGGAAGAGACCCAGTACTTC. Translation: CAISESLASTLWEETQYF.